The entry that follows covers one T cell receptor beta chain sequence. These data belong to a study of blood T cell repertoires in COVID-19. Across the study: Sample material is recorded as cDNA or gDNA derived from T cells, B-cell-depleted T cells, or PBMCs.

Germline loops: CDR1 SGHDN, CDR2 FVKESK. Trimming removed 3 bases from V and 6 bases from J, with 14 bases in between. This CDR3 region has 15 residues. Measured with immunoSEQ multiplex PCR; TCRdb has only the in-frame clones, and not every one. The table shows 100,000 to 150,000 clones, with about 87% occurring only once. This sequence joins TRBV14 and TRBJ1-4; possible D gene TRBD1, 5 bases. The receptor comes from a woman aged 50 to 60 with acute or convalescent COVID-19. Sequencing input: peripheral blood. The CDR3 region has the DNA TGTGCCAGCAGCCAGAGCGGGACGGGCTATGAAAAACTGTTTTTT. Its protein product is CASSQSGTGYEKLFF.